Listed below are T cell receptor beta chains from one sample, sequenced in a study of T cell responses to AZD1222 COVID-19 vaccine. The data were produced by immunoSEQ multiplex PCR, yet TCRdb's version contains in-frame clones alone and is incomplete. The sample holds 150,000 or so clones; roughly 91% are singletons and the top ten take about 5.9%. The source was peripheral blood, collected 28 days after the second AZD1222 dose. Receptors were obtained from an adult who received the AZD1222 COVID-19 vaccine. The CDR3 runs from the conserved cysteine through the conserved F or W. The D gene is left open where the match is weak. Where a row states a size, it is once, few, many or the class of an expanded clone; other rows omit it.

TGCGCCAGCAGCGAACAGGGTGCCACCTACGAGCAGTACTTC,CASSEQGATYEQYF,NA,NA,TRBJ2-7,TRBV5-1
TGTGCCAGCAGTTTAACAGCTAACTATGGCTACACCTTC,CASSLTANYGYTF,NA,NA,TRBJ1-2,TRBV27
TGCAGTGCTAGACGGGACAATGAGCAGTTCTTC,CSARRDNEQFF,once,NA,TRBJ2-1,TRBV20-1
TGTGCCACACGACAGGAGAGCTCCTACGAGCAGTACTTC,CATRQESSYEQYF,NA,NA,TRBJ2-7,TRBV28
TGTGCCAGCAGCCTGCCGGGGAAACTGTTTTTT,CASSLPGKLFF,NA,NA,TRBJ1-4,TRBV6-2/TRBV6-3
TGTGCCAGCAGTCCGGGACAGGCTGACAATCAGCCCCAGCATTTT,CASSPGQADNQPQHF,NA,TRBD1,TRBJ1-5,TRBV2
TGTGCCAGCAGCCAAGATCTTCTTGGACAGACTAATCAGCCCCAGCATTTT,CASSQDLLGQTNQPQHF,NA,NA,TRBJ1-5,TRBV3-1/TRBV3-2
TGTGCCAGCAGTTTGGACAGGGGGCCTAATTCACCCCTCCACTTT,CASSLDRGPNSPLHF,NA,TRBD1,TRBJ1-6,TRBV6-5
TGTGCCTGGAGTGTACAGGGTGACACTGAAGCTTTCTTT,CAWSVQGDTEAFF,few,NA,TRBJ1-1,TRBV30
TGTGCCAGCAGTTCACAACAGGGTCTAGAAAAACTGTTTTTT,CASSSQQGLEKLFF,once,NA,TRBJ1-4,TRBV6-6
TGTGCCACCAGTGAATCAGGGCGAAACACCATATATTTT,CATSESGRNTIYF,NA,NA,TRBJ1-3,TRBV24-1
TGTGCCAGCAGTCCGGCAGGGTCAACTAATGAAAAACTGTTTTTT,CASSPAGSTNEKLFF,NA,NA,TRBJ1-4,TRBV6-5
TGTGCCAGCAGCGACCAGGCCGGGACAGGGGGAAAAGGCTATGAGCAGTTCTTC,CASSDQAGTGGKGYEQFF,NA,TRBD1,TRBJ2-1,TRBV7-2
TGTGCCAGCAGCCCCGGGACGGATCTTAATACGCAGTATTTT,CASSPGTDLNTQYF,NA,NA,TRBJ2-3,TRBV7-2
TGTGCCAGCAGCCCCCTCCCGGGACAGGGGACTGAAGCTTTCTTT,CASSPLPGQGTEAFF,NA,TRBD1,TRBJ1-1,TRBV9
TGTGCCAGCAGCTTAGGGGGCGTTAGCTCCTACAATGAGCAGTTCTTC,CASSLGGVSSYNEQFF,NA,NA,TRBJ2-1,TRBV7-2
TGCGCCAGCAGTGAAATGAGGGGTAACACTGAAGCTTTCTTT,CASSEMRGNTEAFF,NA,NA,TRBJ1-1,TRBV10-2
TGTGCCAGCAGCCCCAGTAATAAGGGGACCCAGTACTTC,CASSPSNKGTQYF,once,NA,TRBJ2-5,TRBV14
TGTGCCAGCAGTTCCCGGACTGCCGGCACAGATACGCAGTATTTT,CASSSRTAGTDTQYF,few,NA,TRBJ2-3,TRBV27
TGTGCCAGCAGCTCCCATTCGGTTGATACGCAGTATTTT,CASSSHSVDTQYF,once,NA,TRBJ2-3,TRBV7-2
TGTGCCAGCAGTTACTCGGGACAACTTGGCTACACCTTC,CASSYSGQLGYTF,NA,NA,TRBJ1-2,TRBV6-5
TGCGCCAGCAGCTGGGGGACAGGGATTAATTCACCCCTCCACTTT,CASSWGTGINSPLHF,NA,TRBD1,TRBJ1-6,TRBV5-1
TGTGCCACGAGCCGGGACAGGGGATCTACTAATGAAAAACTGTTTTTT,CATSRDRGSTNEKLFF,NA,TRBD1,TRBJ1-4,TRBV10-3
TGCGCCAGCAGCTTGGGCAGTAGCGGGATCTACAATGAGCAGTTCTTC,CASSLGSSGIYNEQFF,once,TRBD2,TRBJ2-1,TRBV5-1
TGTGCCAGCAGCCCGGGGGGGGACACTGAAGCTTTCTTT,CASSPGGDTEAFF,NA,NA,TRBJ1-1,TRBV7-6
TGTGCCAGCATCCTAGGAGGGCTCCAAGAGACCCAGTACTTC,CASILGGLQETQYF,NA,NA,TRBJ2-5,TRBV5-6
TGCAGCGGAGTAACCGCTGGGTACAATGAGCAGTTCTTC,CSGVTAGYNEQFF,NA,NA,TRBJ2-1,TRBV29-1
TGCGCCAGCAGCTTGGAACCCAACACTGAAGCTTTCTTT,CASSLEPNTEAFF,once,NA,TRBJ1-1,TRBV5-1
TGTGCCAGCAGTTTGGGCAGGTTTGAAGGGTACACCTTC,CASSLGRFEGYTF,few,NA,TRBJ1-2,TRBV28
TGTGCCAGCAGCCAAGGAAGCTCCTATAATTCACCCCTCCACTTT,CASSQGSSYNSPLHF,NA,NA,TRBJ1-6,TRBV9
TGTGCCAGCAGCCCGTATCCGGGACAGGGGTACGCGAGGTCCGCCGGGGAGCTGTTTTTT,CASSPYPGQGYARSAGELFF,NA,TRBD1,TRBJ2-2,TRBV7-3
TGTGCCAGCAGTTCCTACGACAGGGTAGGAGAAAAACTGTTTTTT,CASSSYDRVGEKLFF,NA,TRBD1,TRBJ1-4,TRBV28
TGTGCCAGCAAACGGACTAGCGGGCACAGATCCTACAATGAGCAGTTCTTC,CASKRTSGHRSYNEQFF,NA,TRBD2,TRBJ2-1,TRBV2
TGTGCCAGTAGTAGGGTGACAGGGGGACTTCGGTATGGCTACACCTTC,CASSRVTGGLRYGYTF,NA,TRBD1,TRBJ1-2,TRBV19
TGTGCCAGCAGCTTGACTAGCGGGAGGTTGAATGAGCAGTTCTTC,CASSLTSGRLNEQFF,NA,TRBD2,TRBJ2-1,TRBV7-2
TGTGCCAGCTCCCCCCAACAGAGTCAAGAGACCCAGTACTTC,CASSPQQSQETQYF,NA,NA,TRBJ2-5,TRBV18
TGTGCCAGCTCACCGACAGGGTTCGGGGGGCAGCCCCAGCATTTT,CASSPTGFGGQPQHF,NA,TRBD1,TRBJ1-5,TRBV18
TGTGCCAGCAGCTTAGACCGACAGGGAGGCTACACCTTC,CASSLDRQGGYTF,NA,TRBD1,TRBJ1-2,TRBV11-2
TGTGCCAGCAGCCAGGGGTCCTACGAGCAGTACTTC,CASSQGSYEQYF,NA,NA,TRBJ2-7,TRBV6-2/TRBV6-3
TGCGCCAGCAGTCAATCTTCCGGGACAGGGGATAATAGCAATCAGCCCCAGCATTTT,CASSQSSGTGDNSNQPQHF,NA,TRBD1,TRBJ1-5,TRBV23-1
TGTGCCAGCAGTTTCATTGCGTCTGAGCAGTTCTTC,CASSFIASEQFF,NA,NA,TRBJ2-1,TRBV12-3/TRBV12-4
TGTGCCAGCAGCCAGCTCACCGATACGCAGTATTTT,CASSQLTDTQYF,NA,NA,TRBJ2-3,TRBV7-9
TGTGCCAGCAGTGCCCGGGACATACTATACGAGCAGTACTTC,CASSARDILYEQYF,NA,NA,TRBJ2-7,TRBV27
TGCGCCAGCAGCCAAGGAATTAGCGGGAGGTCGGGCTACGAGCAGTACTTC,CASSQGISGRSGYEQYF,NA,TRBD2,TRBJ2-7,TRBV4-3
TGTGCCAGCAGCCGACAGGGGCCCCACGAGCAGTACTTC,CASSRQGPHEQYF,NA,TRBD1,TRBJ2-7,TRBV7-2
TGTGCCAGCAGTTTAGTCACGGGGGATGGGGGAAACACCATATATTTT,CASSLVTGDGGNTIYF,NA,NA,TRBJ1-3,TRBV28
TGTGCCAGCAGTTACGTACTGAACACTGAAGCTTTCTTT,CASSYVLNTEAFF,NA,NA,TRBJ1-1,TRBV6-5
TGTGCCAGCAGTGCGTACTACGAGCAGTACTTC,CASSAYYEQYF,NA,NA,TRBJ2-7,TRBV6-6
TGTGCCTGGAGGCGGGGACGTTCTACTAACTATGGCTACACCTTC,CAWRRGRSTNYGYTF,NA,NA,TRBJ1-2,TRBV30
TGCGCCAGCAGCCAAACGTCTGGGACTAGGGTATGGGGGACCCAGTACTTC,CASSQTSGTRVWGTQYF,NA,TRBD2,TRBJ2-5,TRBV4-1
TGTGCCAGCAGCCAAGATACTACCTCCTACGAGCAGTACTTC,CASSQDTTSYEQYF,NA,NA,TRBJ2-7,TRBV3-1/TRBV3-2
TGTGCCAGCACCTTGGGGGGGGGCTACAATGAGCAGTTCTTC,CASTLGGGYNEQFF,NA,TRBD2,TRBJ2-1,TRBV28
TGTGCCAGCAGCCAATCGGGCAGGGGGGCGGGGGCCAACGTCCTGACTTTC,CASSQSGRGAGANVLTF,NA,NA,TRBJ2-6,TRBV3-1/TRBV3-2
TGTGCCAGCAGCCCCACAGGGGGGAACACTGAAGCTTTCTTT,CASSPTGGNTEAFF,few,TRBD1,TRBJ1-1,TRBV7-2
TGTGCCAGCAGCTTGAAGAGCGGGAGGGCCGGGGATGAGCAGTTCTTC,CASSLKSGRAGDEQFF,NA,TRBD2,TRBJ2-1,TRBV5-4
TGTGCCAGCAGCACAGACAGTAACTATGGCTACACCTTC,CASSTDSNYGYTF,once,NA,TRBJ1-2,TRBV5-4
TGTGCCAGTACTAAGGTCGTGACAGGGGATCTCTACGAGCAGTACTTC,CASTKVVTGDLYEQYF,once,TRBD1,TRBJ2-7,TRBV19